The rows below give T cell receptor beta chains drawn from one sample of a study of cytomegalovirus exposure and HLA in healthy donors. Libraries were prepared by immunoSEQ multiplex PCR; TCRdb keeps only in-frame clonotypes and omits some of them. The table records around 70,000 clones, about 81% of them present only once. The sequencing input was PBMCs. The receptors stem from a human donor in good health. CDR3s include the opening cysteine and the closing phenylalanine or tryptophan. A D gene is named only where the DNA matches it firmly. Some rows have no size entry. The others give once, few or many, or a class for an expanded clone.

cdr3_aa,cdr3_nt,j_call,d_call,v_call,clone_size
CASSLGGGFGTEAFF,TGTGCCAGCAGCTTAGGGGGCGGCTTTGGGACTGAAGCTTTCTTT,TRBJ1-1,NA,TRBV7-9,few
CASSLDRANYGYTF,TGTGCCAGCAGCTTAGACAGGGCTAACTATGGCTACACCTTC,TRBJ1-2,NA,TRBV7-2,NA
CASSPPLRRQRGEETQYF,TGTGCCAGCTCACCACCTTTAAGGCGACAGCGGGGGGAAGAGACCCAGTACTTC,TRBJ2-5,TRBD2,TRBV18,NA
CASSYSRGRSYNEQFF,TGTGCCAGCAGTTACTCCCGTGGGCGCTCCTACAATGAGCAGTTCTTC,TRBJ2-1,NA,TRBV6-6,NA
CASSIDGAGGQREQFF,TGTGCCAGTAGTATAGATGGCGCGGGGGGGCAGCGAGAGCAGTTCTTC,TRBJ2-1,TRBD2,TRBV19,NA
CASSQTSGTNTGELFF,TGTGCCAGTAGCCAGACTAGCGGGACCAACACCGGGGAGCTGTTTTTT,TRBJ2-2,TRBD2,TRBV19,NA
CASRLTGTPKDEQYF,TGCGCCAGCAGACTGACAGGGACGCCTAAGGACGAGCAGTACTTC,TRBJ2-7,TRBD1,TRBV5-1,few
CASHHGGLNQPQHF,TGTGCCAGTCATCACGGGGGGCTCAATCAGCCCCAGCATTTT,TRBJ1-5,NA,TRBV19,medium-sized
CASSTGTGQYQETQYF,TGTGCCAGTAGTACCGGGACAGGGCAGTACCAAGAGACCCAGTACTTC,TRBJ2-5,TRBD1,TRBV19,NA
CASRLTRNTEAFF,TGTGCCAGTAGATTGACAAGGAACACTGAAGCTTTCTTT,TRBJ1-1,NA,TRBV19,NA
CASSLDRNTEAFF,TGTGCCAGCAGCCTAGACAGGAACACTGAAGCTTTCTTT,TRBJ1-1,NA,TRBV11-2,NA
CASSPGQGRPYNSPLHF,TGTGCCAGCAGTCCCGGACAGGGGAGGCCCTATAATTCACCCCTCCACTTT,TRBJ1-6,TRBD1,TRBV27,NA
CASSFQGANYGYTF,TGTGCCAGTAGTTTCCAGGGGGCTAATTATGGCTACACCTTC,TRBJ1-2,TRBD1,TRBV19,NA
CSATGLYGYTF,TGCAGTGCGACAGGCCTTTATGGCTACACCTTC,TRBJ1-2,NA,TRBV20-1,NA
CASQGQANQPQHF,TGTGCCAGTCAAGGACAGGCCAATCAGCCCCAGCATTTT,TRBJ1-5,TRBD1,TRBV28,NA
CASSQALHSSGNTIYF,TGCGCCAGCAGCCAAGCCCTCCACAGCTCTGGAAACACCATATATTTT,TRBJ1-3,NA,TRBV4-3,few
CAWRGQGSEAFF,TGTGCTTGGAGGGGCCAGGGCAGTGAAGCTTTCTTT,TRBJ1-1,NA,TRBV30,NA
CASSLGDRLAKNIQYF,TGTGCCAGCAGCTTGGGGGACAGACTAGCCAAAAACATTCAGTACTTC,TRBJ2-4,TRBD1,TRBV5-4,NA
CASSLDPGHWTEAFF,TGTGCCAGCAGCTTAGATCCAGGGCATTGGACTGAAGCTTTCTTT,TRBJ1-1,NA,TRBV7-2,NA
CASSSGQGAAFAPLHF,TGTGCCAGCAGCTCTGGACAGGGTGCAGCGTTTGCACCCCTCCACTTT,TRBJ1-6,TRBD1,TRBV13,NA
CASRALSGTQYF,TGTGCCAGTAGGGCTTTGTCGGGGACCCAGTACTTC,TRBJ2-5,NA,TRBV19,NA
CASSRDNQPQHF,TGTGCCAGCAGTCGGGACAATCAGCCCCAGCATTTT,TRBJ1-5,NA,TRBV2,NA
CASSLIRTEVNEKLFF,TGTGCCAGCAGCTTAATTCGGACAGAGGTTAATGAAAAACTGTTTTTT,TRBJ1-4,NA,TRBV7-9,NA
CASSPGGQGQNPEAFF,TGTGCCAGCTCACCAGGAGGGCAGGGACAGAACCCTGAAGCTTTCTTT,TRBJ1-1,TRBD1,TRBV18,NA
CASSLQGNQETQYF,TGTGCCAGTAGTTTACAGGGGAATCAAGAGACCCAGTACTTC,TRBJ2-5,TRBD1,TRBV19,NA
CASSATGQANTGELFF,TGCGCCAGCAGCGCCACGGGACAGGCTAACACCGGGGAGCTGTTTTTT,TRBJ2-2,TRBD1,TRBV5-1,NA
CSVGSGGYTF,TGCAGCGTTGGGTCGGGTGGCTACACCTTC,TRBJ1-2,NA,TRBV29-1,once
CASSPLFGPIRGHYEQYF,TGTGCCAGCTCACCCCTCTTTGGCCCAATCAGGGGACACTACGAGCAGTACTTC,TRBJ2-7,NA,TRBV18,NA
CASSPLPSGNTIYF,TGTGCCAGCAGCCCACTTCCGTCTGGAAACACCATATATTTT,TRBJ1-3,NA,TRBV9,NA
CASSQDPRSSEAFF,TGCGCCAGCAGCCAAGATCCCCGGTCTTCTGAAGCTTTCTTT,TRBJ1-1,NA,TRBV4-3,NA
CASSLEAGGSTDTQYF,TGTGCCAGCAGCTTAGAAGCGGGGGGGAGCACAGATACGCAGTATTTT,TRBJ2-3,TRBD2,TRBV7-3,NA
CASSPGGQNSPLHF,TGTGCCAGCAGCCCAGGGGGCCAGAATTCACCCCTCCACTTT,TRBJ1-6,TRBD1,TRBV9,NA
CASTEGQGNSPLHF,TGTGCCAGTACTGAGGGACAGGGTAATTCACCCCTCCACTTT,TRBJ1-6,TRBD1,TRBV19,NA
CASSLKRLPYNEQFF,TGTGCCAGCAGCCTTAAACGACTACCCTACAATGAGCAGTTCTTC,TRBJ2-1,NA,TRBV7-2,once
CASSLAVYNEQFF,TGTGCCAGCAGCTTGGCTGTATACAATGAGCAGTTCTTC,TRBJ2-1,NA,TRBV7-3,once
CASSGRDSLPNTEAFF,TGTGCCAGCTCAGGTAGGGACAGTCTCCCGAACACTGAAGCTTTCTTT,TRBJ1-1,TRBD1,TRBV18,NA
CASREEGTEKLFF,TGTGCCAGCAGGGAGGAAGGTACTGAAAAACTGTTTTTT,TRBJ1-4,NA,TRBV7-9,NA
CAGGGRTPNEKLFF,TGTGCCGGGGGCGGACGGACCCCTAATGAAAAACTGTTTTTT,TRBJ1-4,NA,TRBV6-1,NA
CASSFATGTGVYGYTF,TGTGCCAGCAGCTTCGCTACCGGGACAGGGGTATATGGCTACACCTTC,TRBJ1-2,TRBD1,TRBV7-2,NA
CASSLEGSGGYEQYF,TGCGCCAGCAGCTTGGAAGGGTCAGGGGGCTACGAGCAGTACTTC,TRBJ2-7,TRBD1,TRBV5-1,NA
CASSLVGGSDGYTF,TGTGCCAGCAGCTTGGTTGGGGGCAGCGATGGCTACACCTTC,TRBJ1-2,NA,TRBV5-4,NA
CASRGVLETQYF,TGTGCCAGCCGGGGGGTTTTAGAGACCCAGTACTTC,TRBJ2-5,TRBD2,TRBV6-6,NA
CASSAEATVNTEAFF,TGTGCCAGCAGCGCAGAAGCTACAGTAAACACTGAAGCTTTCTTT,TRBJ1-1,NA,TRBV7-8,NA
CASSLGGGGINQPQHF,TGCGCCAGCAGCTTGGGAGGGGGCGGAATCAATCAGCCCCAGCATTTT,TRBJ1-5,TRBD1,TRBV5-1,NA
CASSEAFRRSF,TGTGCCAGCAGTGAAGCTTTCCGGCGGTCCTTC,TRBJ2-7,NA,TRBV2,NA
CASSQDPSSGNTIYF,TGCGCCAGCAGCCAAGATCCCAGCTCTGGAAACACCATATATTTT,TRBJ1-3,NA,TRBV4-1,NA
CASSVGSGVRDTQYF,TGTGCCAGCAGCGTAGGTAGCGGGGTTAGAGATACGCAGTATTTT,TRBJ2-3,TRBD2,TRBV9,few
CSVPDRGDYGYTF,TGCAGCGTGCCGGACAGGGGTGACTATGGCTACACCTTC,TRBJ1-2,TRBD1,TRBV29-1,NA
CASSSDRSSYEQYF,TGTGCCAGCAGTTCAGACAGGAGCTCCTACGAGCAGTACTTC,TRBJ2-7,NA,TRBV6-6,once
CASSGSGGASYEQYF,TGTGCCAGCAGTGGTAGCGGGGGGGCCAGTTACGAGCAGTACTTC,TRBJ2-7,TRBD2,TRBV25-1,NA